This T cell receptor (beta chain) was retrieved from a study of blood T cell repertoires in COVID-19. Per the authors' pipeline: Researchers report that nucleated cell counts were estimated from reference gene primer amplification. The protocol was immunoSEQ multiplex PCR, while the TCRdb copy is restricted to in-frame clones and leaves out a portion. D and trimming were read from the DNA, whereas the V and J calls and clone size are those reported in that table. The table has roughly 150,000 clones, 65% to 80% seen once. This clone was counted at least ten times. Germline V CDR1 and CDR2: KGHSH, LQKENI. Between the trimmed V and J ends, which lost 2 bases and 8 bases, there was a span of 10 bases. CDR3 length: 14 amino acids.

Sequences were obtained from PBMCs or T cells enriched from blood (not recorded which). The source is a woman aged 70 to 79 in a cohort exposed to, infected with or recovered from COVID-19 (not recorded which). This sequence joins TRBV18 and TRBJ1-6, with D possibly TRBD1 on 5 matching bases. This chain's CDR3 is CASSPGGKDSPLHF. In DNA form, the CDR3 reads TGTGCCAGCTCACCAGGGGGGAAAGATTCACCCCTCCACTTT. Based on the CDR3 plus reference TRBV18 and TRBJ1-6, the full variable domain is NAGVMQNPRHLVRRRGQEARLRCSPMKGHSHVYWYRQLPEEGLKFMVYLQKENIIDESGMPKERFSAEFPKEGPSILRIQQVVRGDSAAYFCASSPGGKDSPLHFGNGTRLTVT.